The present entry profiles one TCR beta chain with its context. The table lists this clonotype with a few counts. The target of this receptor is not known. No much larger clonotype is one base removed from it; base qualities were not supplied. Sequencing used an Illumina HiSeq 1500. TCRdb ran its own pipeline on the public reads, namely fastp trimming at Q25 and MiXCR clone calling, and kept in-frame beta chains. All rows with the same CDR3 protein become a single entry with the most common DNA and genes. Here the sample has about 180,000 distinct CDR3 sequences; 14% occur a single time. The ten largest clones add up to 20% to 30% of the sample. The source of the sample is a study of T cell repertoires in cytomegalovirus infection (dated by TCRdb to the late 2010s). Looking at the study overall: Donor HLA type was relevant to the analysis, as public TCR beta signatures indicated carriage of CMV infection together with the matching HLA type. Study-wide conclusions, independent of this receptor: In both this cohort and an independent cohort of 352 donors, the cumulative frequency of public TCR beta family members distinguished carriers of CMV infection plus the relevant HLA type. The ex vivo response was dominated by HLA-C-restricted CMV-specific TCR beta clonotypes, and the single most frequent clonotype in two of eight donors was supplied by these HLA-C-restricted clonotypes.

The CDR3 holds 16 amino acids from the cysteine to the phenylalanine. CDR3 DNA is the only sequence kept; it has 48 bases, read in frame from the first base. The germline V end is reduced by 3 bases and the J end by 7 bases; junction bases left unmatched: 13. The germline V gene encodes CDR1 DFQATT and CDR2 SNEGSKA (reference sequence). This TCR derives from a human donor in good health (CMV status not recorded). Some clones in this sample may be carry-over from other donors' samples. This chain is built from TRBV20-1 and TRBJ1-5; 9 junctional bases match TRBD1. The specimen sequenced was PBMCs. CDR3 protein: CSASQAGGQGIQPQHF. In nucleotide form, the sequence is TGCAGTGCTAGTCAGGCGGGCGGACAGGGGATACAGCCCCAGCATTTT.